One sample yielded the 27 T cell receptor beta chains listed below, sequenced in a study of T cell responses to AZD1222 COVID-19 vaccine. TCRdb's copy holds only in-frame clones and misses some; the assay was immunoSEQ multiplex PCR. The table records approximately 99,000 clones, about 92% of them present only once. The sequenced sample was peripheral blood, obtained on day 0 of MenACWY control vaccination. These receptor sequences come from an adult in good health.

The chain is built from TRBV4-3 and TRBJ2-7; 9 bases map to TRBD1. CDR3 size: 16 residues. Germline values: CDR1 LGHNA, CDR2 YSLEER. V gave up 3 bases and J gave up 4 bases; unmatched junction bases: 10. The chain's CDR3 is CASSQGRGTGIYEQYF. As DNA, the CDR3 is TGCGCCAGCAGCCAGGGAAGAGGGACAGGGATATACGAGCAGTACTTC.

V and J are TRBV30 and TRBJ1-2; D remains unclear. The CDR3 length is 13 residues. Trimming took off 8 bases at V and 4 bases at J, with 17 bases between the two ends. Germline lookup yields CDR1 GTSNPN and CDR2 SVGIG (reference sequence). The CDR3 nucleotides are TGTGCCCGGGGAGCGGGTGTTCGCTATGGCTACACCTTC. It specifies CARGAGVRYGYTF.

This clone was seen just once. The chain recombines TRBV5-1 with TRBJ2-7; TRBD1 or TRBD2 may be the D gene (5 bases each). From germline, CDR1 is SGHRS and CDR2 YFSETQ. Trimming cost V 3 bases and J 3 bases, with 10 bases left between them. This CDR3 has 13 residues. The CDR3 loop is CASSSRDVYEQYF. The CDR3 DNA reads as TGCGCCAGCAGCTCACGGGACGTCTACGAGCAGTACTTC.

The chain has TRBV18 and TRBJ2-7; D is uncertain. This CDR3 region has 13 residues. Germline lookup yields CDR1 KGHSH and CDR2 LQKENI. Trimming took off 3 bases at V and 0 bases at J, with 6 bases between the two ends. CDR3 coding DNA: TGTGCCAGCTCACCGCGTCACTCCTACGAGCAGTACTTC. It specifies CASSPRHSYEQYF.

This clone came up once. The chain combines TRBV19 with TRBJ2-5; 10 bases line up with TRBD1. There are 14 residues in the CDR3. Germline values: CDR1 LNHDA, CDR2 SQIVND (reference sequence). The V and J ends lost 9 bases and 5 bases, in that order; junction bases with no gene match: 9. This CDR3 reads CASPGTGVGETQYF. The CDR3 bases are TGTGCCAGCCCCGGGACAGGGGTTGGGGAGACCCAGTACTTC.

The chain joins TRBV7-2 to TRBJ1-2; TRBD1 is a possible D gene (6 bases). V lost 0 bases and J lost 8, with 13 bases in between. CDR3 length: 14 amino acids. The germline gives CDR1 SGHTA, CDR2 FQGNSA. The CDR3 nucleotides are TGTGCCAGCAGCTTAGCGAGCAGGGGCACGGGCTACACCTTC. It specifies CASSLASRGTGYTF.

The rearrangement joins TRBV7-9 to TRBJ1-2; TRBD1 is a possible D gene (6 bases). Germline loops: CDR1 SEHNR, CDR2 FQNEAQ (reference sequence). Trimming stripped 0 bases from V and 7 bases from J, with 18 bases between. CDR3 length equals 16 residues. The CDR3 reads CASSLALGGPVSGYTF. DNA of the CDR3: TGTGCCAGCAGCTTAGCGCTGGGGGGCCCTGTTTCTGGCTACACCTTC.

Details on this clone: Relative to the germline gene, one junction end is altered; a read error may explain this. The chain has TRBV11-2 and TRBJ1-2, with D hard to call. Germline lookup yields CDR1 SGHAT and CDR2 FQNNGV. The CDR3 is 15 amino acids. The DNA for the CDR3 is TGTGCCAGCAGCATAGATTCGGGGAACGACTATGGCTACACCTTC. It yields the protein CASSIDSGNDYGYTF.

The chain recombines TRBV19 with TRBJ1-1; D not resolved. The CDR3 sequence is 13 residues long. Germline values: CDR1 LNHDA, CDR2 SQIVND (reference sequence). V was pared by 0 bases and J by 0 bases, with 2 bases between. The CDR3 DNA reads as TGTGCCAGTAGTATAGAACTGAACACTGAAGCTTTCTTT. Translation: CASSIELNTEAFF. The full variable domain, its missing parts supplied by reference TRBV19 and TRBJ1-1, is DGGITQSPKYLFRKEGQNVTLSCEQNLNHDAMYWYRQDPGQGLRLIYYSQIVNDFQKGDIAEGYSVSREKKESFPLTVTSAQKNPTAFYLCASSIELNTEAFFGQGTRLTVV.

This sequence joins TRBV30 and TRBJ1-2, with D maybe TRBD1 (6 bases). The CDR3 length is 14 residues. The germline CDR1 and CDR2 sequences are GTSNPN and SVGIG (reference sequence). V was pared by 7 bases and J by 4 bases, with 19 bases between. The CDR3 protein is CAYGAGGAGYGYTF. DNA for the CDR3: TGTGCCTACGGTGCGGGGGGCGCCGGCTATGGCTACACCTTC.

This sequence joins TRBV5-1 and TRBJ1-2, with unresolved D. This CDR3 has 14 amino acids. Per germline, CDR1 SGHRS and CDR2 YFSETQ. The V gene lost 0 bases and the J gene lost 2 bases, with 8 bases spanning the gap. Here the CDR3 reads CASSLGTANYGYTF. CDR3 nucleotide sequence: TGCGCCAGCAGCTTGGGAACAGCCAACTATGGCTACACCTTC.

The chain couples TRBV19 to TRBJ1-5; D ambiguous. The V gene's germline CDR1 is LNHDA and CDR2 SQIVND (reference sequence). With 3 bases removed from V and 4 bases from J, the gap between germline ends came to 10 bases. This CDR3 region has 14 residues. The CDR3 nucleotides read TGTGCCAGTAGTATCAGCTGGGAGAATCAGCCCCAGCATTTT. The encoded protein is CASSISWENQPQHF.

The chain couples TRBV10-1 to TRBJ1-1; D call uncertain. The V gene's germline CDR1 is WNHNN and CDR2 SYGVQD (reference sequence). Deletions cut 3 bases from V and 1 base from J, with 6 bases between. CDR3 size: 13 residues. CDR3 in DNA: TGCGCCAGCAGTGAACTCGGGAACACTGAAGCTTTCTTT. This gives the protein CASSELGNTEAFF.

This rearrangement joins TRBV9 to TRBJ1-1, with 9 bases that match TRBD1. The CDR3 totals 15 residues. The V gene's germline CDR1 is SGDLS and CDR2 YYNGEE. The V and J ends lost 1 base and 5 bases, in that order; junction bases with no gene match: 6. CDR3 protein: CASSVWDRVGTEAFF. CDR3 nucleotides: TGTGCCAGCAGCGTATGGGACAGGGTCGGAACTGAAGCTTTCTTT.

In nucleotides, the CDR3 is TGTGCCAGCTCACCACCCACGGGACAGGGTATCGAAAAACTGTTTTTT. Its protein product is CASSPPTGQGIEKLFF. This chain links TRBV18 with TRBJ1-4; the match to TRBD1 covers 9 bases. The CDR3 has 16 residues. Germline-derived CDR1 and CDR2 are KGHSH and LQKENI. V dropped 0 bases and J dropped 8; count of bases not matched to a gene: 7.

This clone was seen once. This rearrangement joins TRBV6-5 to TRBJ1-3; D unresolved. V shed 0 bases and J shed 3 bases, with 12 bases lying between them. Germline V gene lookup returns CDR1 MNHEY and CDR2 SVGAGI. CDR3 length equals 16 residues. The CDR3 DNA sequence: TGTGCCAGCAGTTACTCTCGACCCGGAGGTGGAAACACCATATATTTT. Amino acid sequence: CASSYSRPGGGNTIYF.

The chain combines TRBV7-9 with TRBJ2-7; D not resolved. The CDR3 is 14 amino acids. V was trimmed by 3 bases and J by 6 bases, leaving 15 bases between them. Germline V gene lookup returns CDR1 SEHNR and CDR2 FQNEAQ (reference sequence). CDR3 protein: CASSFDLNLAEQYF. CDR3 bases: TGTGCCAGCAGCTTCGACTTAAATTTGGCCGAGCAGTACTTC.

V and J are TRBV2 and TRBJ1-1; D is undetermined. Germline CDR1 SNHLY, CDR2 FYNNEI. This CDR3 spans 13 amino acids. V was trimmed by 8 bases and J by 2 bases, leaving 12 bases between them. The CDR3 coding sequence is TGTGCCAGCGTGTCGGTCTCAAACACTGAAGCTTTCTTT. Amino acids: CASVSVSNTEAFF.

V usage is TRBV6-5 and J usage is TRBJ2-7; no definite D call. This CDR3 contains 13 residues. Germline V gives CDR1 MNHEY, CDR2 SVGAGI. V lost 0 bases to trimming and J lost 5 bases, with 8 bases between them. CDR3 sequence reads: CASSYSTKDEQYF. CDR3 nucleotide sequence: TGTGCCAGCAGTTACTCTACAAAGGACGAGCAGTACTTC.

The chain couples TRBV6-5 to TRBJ2-7; D is uncertain. Germline-derived CDR1 and CDR2 are MNHEY and SVGAGI. This CDR3 spans 14 amino acids. The ends were cut back, 0 bases at V and 2 bases at J, with 8 bases in the middle. As DNA, the CDR3 is TGTGCCAGCAGTTACTCGGAGCGCGCCTACGAGCAGTACTTC. It translates to CASSYSERAYEQYF.

This clone was detected only a few times. The chain couples TRBV28 to TRBJ2-1; tentatively, D is TRBD2 (6 bases). This CDR3 is 16 amino acids long. V was pared by 7 bases and J by 7 bases, with 23 bases between. In germline, CDR1 is MDHEN, CDR2 SYDVKM. The CDR3 sequence: CASINTGLRGRNEQFF. CDR3 DNA: TGTGCCAGCATTAATACCGGGCTAAGAGGGAGGAATGAGCAGTTCTTC.

V gene TRBV19 combines with J gene TRBJ2-6, with 7 bases identical to TRBD1. J gave up 0 bases and V 5 bases, and 10 bases lay outside the gene matches. Germline CDR1 reads LNHDA; CDR2 reads SQIVND (reference sequence). There are 18 residues in the CDR3. CDR3 nucleotide sequence: TGTGCCAGTAGTCCGGGGACAGCCAATCCCTCTGGGGCCAACGTCCTGACTTTC. Its translation: CASSPGTANPSGANVLTF.

This clone was picked up one time. The V and J genes are TRBV5-5 and TRBJ1-1, with D uncertain. V was clipped by 4 bases and J by 2 bases, with 21 bases between them. Germline-derived CDR1 and CDR2 are SGHKS and YYEKEE (reference sequence). The CDR3 runs 17 residues. CDR3 loop: CASSPTAAPQVNTEAFF. CDR3 DNA sequence: TGTGCCAGCAGCCCAACCGCAGCCCCGCAGGTTAACACTGAAGCTTTCTTT. Complete variable domain (other parts from reference TRBV5-5 and TRBJ1-1): DAGVTQSPTHLIKTRGQQVTLRCSPISGHKSVSWYQQVLGQGPQFIFQYYEKEERGRGNFPDRFSARQFPNYSSELNVNALLLGDSALYLCASSPTAAPQVNTEAFFGQGTRLTVV.

The chain couples TRBV10-3 to TRBJ2-2; 10 bases are shared with TRBD1. Germline lookup yields CDR1 ENHRY and CDR2 SYGVKD. This CDR3 region has 18 residues. Germline trimming cut 0 bases from V and 1 base from J; bases unmatched to any gene: 5. Written as DNA, the CDR3 is TGTGCCATCAGTGAGTCGACAGGGGGCCTGGAGAACACCGGGGAGCTGTTTTTT. This encodes CAISESTGGLENTGELFF.

The chain joins TRBV7-3 to TRBJ2-2, with 11 bases aligning to TRBD2. The CDR3 has 16 residues. The ends lost 3 bases at V and 6 bases at J; junction bases unmatched: 6. Germline CDR1 SGHTA, CDR2 FQGTGA. CDR3 nucleotides: TGTGCCAGCAGCTTCACTAGCGGGGGAATATCCGGGGAGCTGTTTTTT. This translates into CASSFTSGGISGELFF.

The chain combines TRBV5-1 with TRBJ2-3; TRBD1 aligns across 7 bases. Germline CDR1 is SGHRS and CDR2 is YFSETQ. V lost 3 bases and J lost 0; bases outside the gene matches: 7. The CDR3 runs to 16 residues. The CDR3 DNA sequence: TGCGCCAGCAGCTCTGGGATGGGACAGAGCACAGATACGCAGTATTTT. Residues: CASSSGMGQSTDTQYF.

This clone showed up just once. This rearrangement joins TRBV10-3 to TRBJ1-6, with D unclear. The CDR3 runs 13 residues. V was clipped by 10 bases and J by 7 bases, with 14 bases between them. CDR1 and CDR2 from the germline V gene are ENHRY and SYGVKD. The CDR3 region has the DNA TGTGCCACCCTTCCAGTGTGGAATTCACCCCTCCACTTT. This encodes CATLPVWNSPLHF.